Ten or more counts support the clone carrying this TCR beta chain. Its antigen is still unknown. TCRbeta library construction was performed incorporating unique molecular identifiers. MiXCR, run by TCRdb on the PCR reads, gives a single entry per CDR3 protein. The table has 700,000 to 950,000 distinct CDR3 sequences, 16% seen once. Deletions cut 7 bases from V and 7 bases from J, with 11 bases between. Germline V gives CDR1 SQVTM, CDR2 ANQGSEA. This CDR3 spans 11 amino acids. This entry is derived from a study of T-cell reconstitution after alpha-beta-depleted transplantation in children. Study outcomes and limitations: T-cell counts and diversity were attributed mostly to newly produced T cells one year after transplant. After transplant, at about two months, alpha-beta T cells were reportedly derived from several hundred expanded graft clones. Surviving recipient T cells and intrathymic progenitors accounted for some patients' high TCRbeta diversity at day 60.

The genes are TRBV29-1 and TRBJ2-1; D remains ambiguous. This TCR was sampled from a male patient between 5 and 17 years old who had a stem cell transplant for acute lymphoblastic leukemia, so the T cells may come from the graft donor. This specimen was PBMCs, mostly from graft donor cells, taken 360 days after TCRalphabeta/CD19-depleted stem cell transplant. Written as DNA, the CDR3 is TGCAGCGATCAACAGCAAAATGAGCAGTTCTTC. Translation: CSDQQQNEQFF.